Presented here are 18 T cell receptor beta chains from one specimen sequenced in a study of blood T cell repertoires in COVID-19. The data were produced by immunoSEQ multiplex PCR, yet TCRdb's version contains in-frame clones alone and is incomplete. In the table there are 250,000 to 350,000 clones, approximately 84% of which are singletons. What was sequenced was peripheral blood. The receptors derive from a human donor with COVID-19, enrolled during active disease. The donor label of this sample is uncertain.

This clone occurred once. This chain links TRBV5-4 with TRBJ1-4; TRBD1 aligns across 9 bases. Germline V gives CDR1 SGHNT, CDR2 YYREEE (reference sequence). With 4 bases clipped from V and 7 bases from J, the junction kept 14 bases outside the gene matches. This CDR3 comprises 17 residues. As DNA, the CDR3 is TGTGCCAGCAGCGATAGATTTAAGACAGGGGGTAGTGAAAAACTGTTTTTT. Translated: CASSDRFKTGGSEKLFF. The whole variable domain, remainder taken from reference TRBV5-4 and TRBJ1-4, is ETGVTQSPTHLIKTRGQQVTLRCSSQSGHNTVSWYQQALGQGPQFIFQYYREEENGRGNFPPRFSGLQFPNYSSELNVNALELDDSALYLCASSDRFKTGGSEKLFFGSGTQLSVL.

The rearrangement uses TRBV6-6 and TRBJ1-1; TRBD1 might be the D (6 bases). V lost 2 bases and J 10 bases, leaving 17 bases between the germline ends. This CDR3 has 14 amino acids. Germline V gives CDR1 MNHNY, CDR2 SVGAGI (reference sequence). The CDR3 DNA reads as TGTGCCAGCAGTTACCCCTTCTCCGACAGGAGAGCTTTCTTT. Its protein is CASSYPFSDRRAFF.

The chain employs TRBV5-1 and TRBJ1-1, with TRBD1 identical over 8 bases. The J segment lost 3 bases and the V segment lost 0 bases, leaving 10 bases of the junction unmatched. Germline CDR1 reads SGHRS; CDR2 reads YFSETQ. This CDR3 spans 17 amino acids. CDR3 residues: CASSLEGAGGVYTEAFF. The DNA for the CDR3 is TGCGCCAGCAGCTTGGAGGGAGCAGGGGGCGTTTACACTGAAGCTTTCTTT.

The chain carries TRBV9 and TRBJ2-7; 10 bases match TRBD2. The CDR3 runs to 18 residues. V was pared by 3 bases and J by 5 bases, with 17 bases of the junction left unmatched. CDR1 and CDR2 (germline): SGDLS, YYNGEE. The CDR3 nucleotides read TGTGCCAGCAGCGACCCCAGAGGGCTAGCGGGAGTTGACAACGAGCAGTACTTC. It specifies CASSDPRGLAGVDNEQYF. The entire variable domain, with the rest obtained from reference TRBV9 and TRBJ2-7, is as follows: DSGVTQTPKHLITATGQRVTLRCSPRSGDLSVYWYQQSLDQGLQFLIQYYNGEERAKGNILERFSAQQFPDLHSELNLSSLELGDSALYFCASSDPRGLAGVDNEQYFGPGTRLTVT.

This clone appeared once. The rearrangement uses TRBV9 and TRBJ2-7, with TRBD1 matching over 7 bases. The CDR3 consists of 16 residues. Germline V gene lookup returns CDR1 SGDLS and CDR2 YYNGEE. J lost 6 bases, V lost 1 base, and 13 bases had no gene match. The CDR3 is CASSVNKGATGREQYF. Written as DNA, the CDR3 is TGTGCCAGCAGCGTAAATAAGGGGGCGACAGGGCGCGAGCAGTACTTC.

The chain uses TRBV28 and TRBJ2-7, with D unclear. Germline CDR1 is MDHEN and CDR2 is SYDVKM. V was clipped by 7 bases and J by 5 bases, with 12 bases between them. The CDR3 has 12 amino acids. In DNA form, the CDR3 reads TGTGCCAGCACTGCAAATCGCGACGAGCAGTACTTC. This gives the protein CASTANRDEQYF.

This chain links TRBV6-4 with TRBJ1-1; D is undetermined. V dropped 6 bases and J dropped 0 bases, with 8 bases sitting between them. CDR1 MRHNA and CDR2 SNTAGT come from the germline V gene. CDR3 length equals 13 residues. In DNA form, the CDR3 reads TGTGCCAGCAGCCTAGAGCTGAACACTGAAGCTTTCTTT. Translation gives CASSLELNTEAFF.

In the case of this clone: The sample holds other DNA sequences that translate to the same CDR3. The CDR3: CSAREGSGYTF. The CDR3 DNA sequence: TGCAGTGCTAGAGAGGGGAGTGGCTACACCTTC. The V gene is TRBV20-1, the J gene TRBJ1-2; D call uncertain. Trimming pared 0 bases from V and 7 bases from J, leaving 6 bases between. Germline V lookup: CDR1 DFQATT, CDR2 SNEGSKA (reference sequence). The CDR3 extends over 11 amino acids.

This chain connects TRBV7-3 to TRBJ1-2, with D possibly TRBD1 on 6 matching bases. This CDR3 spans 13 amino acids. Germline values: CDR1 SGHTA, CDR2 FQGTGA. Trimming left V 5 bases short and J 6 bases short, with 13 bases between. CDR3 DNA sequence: TGTGCCAGCAGCCCCCCAGGGGACGATGGCTACACCTTC. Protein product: CASSPPGDDGYTF.

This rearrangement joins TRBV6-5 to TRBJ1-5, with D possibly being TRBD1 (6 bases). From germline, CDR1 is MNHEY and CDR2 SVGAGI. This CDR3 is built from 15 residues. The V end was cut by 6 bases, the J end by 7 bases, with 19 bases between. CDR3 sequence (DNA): TGTGCCAGCAGCCACACTTCACAGGGACGGCAGCCCCAGCATTTT. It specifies CASSHTSQGRQPQHF.

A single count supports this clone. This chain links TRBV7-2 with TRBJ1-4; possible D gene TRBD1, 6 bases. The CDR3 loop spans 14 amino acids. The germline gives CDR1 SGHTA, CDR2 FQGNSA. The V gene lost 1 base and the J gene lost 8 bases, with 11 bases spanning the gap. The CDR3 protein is CASSLGLTGEKLFF. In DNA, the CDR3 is TGTGCCAGCAGCTTAGGTCTCACAGGGGAAAAACTGTTTTTT.

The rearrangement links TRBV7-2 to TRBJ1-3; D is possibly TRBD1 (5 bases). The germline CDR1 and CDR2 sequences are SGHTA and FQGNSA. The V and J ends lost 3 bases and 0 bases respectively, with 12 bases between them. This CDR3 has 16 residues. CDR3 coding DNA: TGTGCCAGCAGCTTGAATGGGGCCCACTCTGGAAACACCATATATTTT. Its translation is CASSLNGAHSGNTIYF.

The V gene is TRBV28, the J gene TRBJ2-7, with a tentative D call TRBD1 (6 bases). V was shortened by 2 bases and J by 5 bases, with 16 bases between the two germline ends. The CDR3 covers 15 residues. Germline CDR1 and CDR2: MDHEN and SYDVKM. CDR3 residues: CASSLVGQLANEQYF. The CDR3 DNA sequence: TGTGCCAGCAGTTTAGTTGGACAGCTAGCCAACGAGCAGTACTTC.

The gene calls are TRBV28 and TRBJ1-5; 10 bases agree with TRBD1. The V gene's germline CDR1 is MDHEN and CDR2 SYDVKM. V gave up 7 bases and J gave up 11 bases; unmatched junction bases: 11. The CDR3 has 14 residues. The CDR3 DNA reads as TGTGCCAGCACCATCGGGACAGGGGCTTTCTCCCAGCATTTT. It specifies CASTIGTGAFSQHF. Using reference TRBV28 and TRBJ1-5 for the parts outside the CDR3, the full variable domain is DVKVTQSSRYLVKRTGEKVFLECVQDMDHENMFWYRQDPGLGLRLIYFSYDVKMKEKGDIPEGYSVSREKKERFSLILESASTNQTSMYLCASTIGTGAFSQHFGDGTRLSIL.

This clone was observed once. Here the CDR3 DNA reads TGTGCCAGCAGCCTAGAGACAGGAACTGAAGCTTTCTTT. It encodes CASSLETGTEAFF. The chain carries TRBV6-5 and TRBJ1-1; D possibly corresponds to TRBD1 (6 bases). CDR3 length: 13 amino acids. Germline V gives CDR1 MNHEY, CDR2 SVGAGI. V was shortened by 6 bases and J by 5 bases, with 13 bases between the two germline ends.

The CDR3 DNA reads as TGTGCCAGCAGCTTGGGACAGAATAATTCACCCCTCCACTTT. Translation gives CASSLGQNNSPLHF. The rearrangement joins TRBV7-9 to TRBJ1-6; 7 positions match TRBD1. CDR1 and CDR2 (germline): SEHNR, FQNEAQ (reference sequence). There are 14 residues in the CDR3. The trim removed 3 bases at V and 5 bases at J, leaving 1 base unmatched.

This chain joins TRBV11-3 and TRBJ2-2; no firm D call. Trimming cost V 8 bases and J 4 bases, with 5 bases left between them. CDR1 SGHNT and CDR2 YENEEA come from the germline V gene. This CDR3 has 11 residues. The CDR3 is CASPRTGELFF. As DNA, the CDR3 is TGTGCCAGCCCGCGCACCGGGGAGCTGTTTTTT.

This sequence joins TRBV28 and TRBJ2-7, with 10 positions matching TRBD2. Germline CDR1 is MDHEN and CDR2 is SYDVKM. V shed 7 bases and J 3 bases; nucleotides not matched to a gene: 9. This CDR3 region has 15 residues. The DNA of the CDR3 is TGTGCCAGCATCAACCCTAGCGGGAGAGGCTACGAGCAGTACTTC. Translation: CASINPSGRGYEQYF.